These T cell receptor beta chains were read from a single sample in a study of blood T cell repertoires in COVID-19. Only in-frame clones appear in the TCRdb table, and some are missing; sequencing was by immunoSEQ multiplex PCR. The sample contains roughly 200,000 clones, 87% of which appear only once. The source material was PBMCs or T cells enriched from blood (not recorded which). The source of these receptors is a woman aged 25 to 39 who had recovered from COVID-19. Each CDR3 is given with its conserved first and last residue. The D gene is left open where the match is weak. Clone size, where shown, is once, few, many, or a class for clones that have expanded.

j_gene: TRBJ1-1; v_gene: TRBV18; d_gene: TRBD1; abundance: NA; CDR3nt: TGTGCCAGCTCACCCTTGACAGGGGCAATCATGAACACTGAAGCTTTCTTT; CDR3aa: CASSPLTGAIMNTEAFF
j_gene: TRBJ1-3; v_gene: TRBV6-5; d_gene: NA; abundance: once; CDR3nt: TGTGCCAGCAGTTCTTGGAGCAGCTCTGGAAACACCATATATTTT; CDR3aa: CASSSWSSSGNTIYF
j_gene: TRBJ1-2; v_gene: TRBV5-8; d_gene: NA; abundance: NA; CDR3nt: TGTGCCAGCAGCTTGGCGGTGGAGAACTATGGCTACACCTTC; CDR3aa: CASSLAVENYGYTF
j_gene: TRBJ2-2; v_gene: TRBV11-3; d_gene: TRBD2; abundance: NA; CDR3nt: TGTGCCAGCAGTCCTAGCGGGAGGGCCGCAGAAACCGGGGAGCTGTTTTTT; CDR3aa: CASSPSGRAAETGELFF
j_gene: TRBJ2-3; v_gene: TRBV15; d_gene: NA; abundance: NA; CDR3nt: TGTGCCACCAGCAAAGGGCGGGGCAACACAGATACGCAGTATTTT; CDR3aa: CATSKGRGNTDTQYF
j_gene: TRBJ1-2; v_gene: TRBV30; d_gene: NA; abundance: NA; CDR3nt: TGTGCCTGGAGAGGGGCCAGGGGCTATGGCTACACCTTC; CDR3aa: CAWRGARGYGYTF
j_gene: TRBJ1-5; v_gene: TRBV6-2/TRBV6-3; d_gene: NA; abundance: NA; CDR3nt: TGTGCCAGCAGTTCGGGGGGCGGCAATCAGCCCCAGCATTTT; CDR3aa: CASSSGGGNQPQHF
j_gene: TRBJ1-4; v_gene: TRBV27; d_gene: TRBD1; abundance: NA; CDR3nt: TGTGCCAGCAGTCTGACAGGGATTGGGGAAAAACTGTTTTTT; CDR3aa: CASSLTGIGEKLFF
j_gene: TRBJ1-5; v_gene: TRBV15; d_gene: NA; abundance: NA; CDR3nt: TGTGCCACCAGCAGGGGCGGAAATAGCGATCAGCCCCAGCATTTT; CDR3aa: CATSRGGNSDQPQHF
j_gene: TRBJ2-3; v_gene: TRBV3-1/TRBV3-2; d_gene: TRBD2; abundance: NA; CDR3nt: TGTGCCAGCAGCCAGACTCACTCTAGCGGGAGGAGCACAGATACGCAGTATTTT; CDR3aa: CASSQTHSSGRSTDTQYF
j_gene: TRBJ1-5; v_gene: TRBV19; d_gene: NA; abundance: NA; CDR3nt: TGTGCCACCCGGCAGGGGCAGCCTAATAGCAATCAGCCCCAGCATTTT; CDR3aa: CATRQGQPNSNQPQHF
j_gene: TRBJ1-6; v_gene: TRBV9; d_gene: NA; abundance: NA; CDR3nt: TGTGCCAGCACCGAAACCGGGGAACCTCATTCACCCCTCCACTTT; CDR3aa: CASTETGEPHSPLHF
j_gene: TRBJ2-5; v_gene: TRBV7-8; d_gene: TRBD2; abundance: NA; CDR3nt: TGTGCCAGCAGCCGACAGCGGGAGGGGTCCCAGTACTTC; CDR3aa: CASSRQREGSQYF
j_gene: TRBJ2-1; v_gene: TRBV6-1; d_gene: NA; abundance: NA; CDR3nt: TGTGCCAGCAGTTCCCCCCCGAAGAGCCATGAGCAGTTCTTC; CDR3aa: CASSSPPKSHEQFF
j_gene: TRBJ2-5; v_gene: TRBV9; d_gene: NA; abundance: NA; CDR3nt: TGTGCCAGCAGCGTAGAACCGAGCCAGCGAGGGGAGACCCAGTACTTC; CDR3aa: CASSVEPSQRGETQYF
j_gene: TRBJ2-2; v_gene: TRBV19; d_gene: TRBD1; abundance: NA; CDR3nt: TGTGCCAGTAGTAGACAGGGGATCCGGAACACCGGGGAGCTGTTTTTT; CDR3aa: CASSRQGIRNTGELFF
j_gene: TRBJ1-2; v_gene: TRBV27; d_gene: NA; abundance: once; CDR3nt: TGTGCCAGCAGTTCGGCGGATAACTATGGCTACACCTTC; CDR3aa: CASSSADNYGYTF
j_gene: TRBJ2-1; v_gene: TRBV6-5; d_gene: NA; abundance: NA; CDR3nt: TGTGCCAGCAGTTACTCTCAGGGGAGAGAAGAGCAGTTCTTC; CDR3aa: CASSYSQGREEQFF
j_gene: TRBJ2-7; v_gene: TRBV9; d_gene: NA; abundance: NA; CDR3nt: TGTGCCAGCAGCCCTCAAATGGGAGACGAGCAGTACTTC; CDR3aa: CASSPQMGDEQYF
j_gene: TRBJ2-2; v_gene: TRBV19; d_gene: NA; abundance: NA; CDR3nt: TGTGCCAGTAGGAGGGAGGTCACCGGGGAGCTGTTTTTT; CDR3aa: CASRREVTGELFF
j_gene: TRBJ2-1; v_gene: TRBV18; d_gene: TRBD1; abundance: NA; CDR3nt: TGTGCCAGCTCAAAGAGGGACAGGGGGGACAATGAGCAGTTCTTC; CDR3aa: CASSKRDRGDNEQFF
j_gene: TRBJ1-6; v_gene: TRBV28; d_gene: NA; abundance: NA; CDR3nt: TGTGCCAGCAGTTTCGAAGACACATCACCCCTCCACTTT; CDR3aa: CASSFEDTSPLHF
j_gene: TRBJ2-1; v_gene: TRBV6-5; d_gene: NA; abundance: NA; CDR3nt: TGTGCCAGCAGTTACGGCTTGCCCGGGGATGAGCAGTTCTTC; CDR3aa: CASSYGLPGDEQFF
j_gene: TRBJ1-1; v_gene: TRBV6-4; d_gene: TRBD1; abundance: NA; CDR3nt: TGTGCCAGCAGTGCTGACAGGGAGAACACTGAAGCTTTCTTT; CDR3aa: CASSADRENTEAFF
j_gene: TRBJ2-7; v_gene: TRBV6-6; d_gene: NA; abundance: NA; CDR3nt: TGTGCCAGCAACCCCCTCAACAGTTTGTACGAGCAGTACTTC; CDR3aa: CASNPLNSLYEQYF
j_gene: TRBJ1-5; v_gene: TRBV23-1; d_gene: NA; abundance: NA; CDR3nt: TGCGCCAGCAGTCAAAAGTTAAGGACAGTCCCCAATCAGCCCCAGCATTTT; CDR3aa: CASSQKLRTVPNQPQHF
j_gene: TRBJ2-2; v_gene: TRBV6-1; d_gene: TRBD2; abundance: NA; CDR3nt: TGTGCCAGCAGTGAATTAGCGGGGGAGACCGGGGAGCTGTTTTTT; CDR3aa: CASSELAGETGELFF
j_gene: TRBJ2-2; v_gene: TRBV27; d_gene: NA; abundance: NA; CDR3nt: TGTGCCAGCACCCCCGGGACAAGGGCCACCGGGGAGCTGTTTTTT; CDR3aa: CASTPGTRATGELFF
j_gene: TRBJ1-2; v_gene: TRBV6-5; d_gene: NA; abundance: NA; CDR3nt: TGTGCCAGCAGTTACAGGGGGGGGCCCGTCGTCTATGGCTACACCTTC; CDR3aa: CASSYRGGPVVYGYTF
j_gene: TRBJ2-7; v_gene: TRBV18; d_gene: NA; abundance: NA; CDR3nt: TGTGCCAGCTCACCTCCGGGAACAGGGACCTACGAGCAGTACTTC; CDR3aa: CASSPPGTGTYEQYF
j_gene: TRBJ2-2; v_gene: TRBV7-3; d_gene: NA; abundance: NA; CDR3nt: TGTGCCAGCAGCTTGGGAGCGAACACCGGGGAGCTGTTTTTT; CDR3aa: CASSLGANTGELFF
j_gene: TRBJ1-1; v_gene: TRBV18; d_gene: NA; abundance: NA; CDR3nt: TGTGCCAGCTCACCCGACGCTCGCGGTGAAGCTTTCTTT; CDR3aa: CASSPDARGEAFF
j_gene: TRBJ2-1; v_gene: TRBV4-2; d_gene: TRBD1; abundance: NA; CDR3nt: TGTGCCAGCAGCCAAGAATGGCCCACGAGGACAGGGTACCAGTTCTTC; CDR3aa: CASSQEWPTRTGYQFF
j_gene: TRBJ2-7; v_gene: TRBV5-1; d_gene: NA; abundance: NA; CDR3nt: TGCGCCAGCAGCCCTACAGGGACCCCCTACGAGCAGTACTTC; CDR3aa: CASSPTGTPYEQYF
j_gene: TRBJ1-2; v_gene: TRBV12-3/TRBV12-4; d_gene: NA; abundance: NA; CDR3nt: TGTGCCAGCAGAGACAACAGAGGGGGTGGCTACACCTTC; CDR3aa: CASRDNRGGGYTF
j_gene: TRBJ2-5; v_gene: TRBV6-5; d_gene: NA; abundance: NA; CDR3nt: TGTGCCAGCATTAGGGCTAGCCGTAGCCAAGAGACCCAGTACTTC; CDR3aa: CASIRASRSQETQYF
j_gene: TRBJ2-7; v_gene: TRBV9; d_gene: TRBD1; abundance: once; CDR3nt: TGTGCCAGCAGCCCAGAGGGGGCCTCCTACGAGCAGTACTTC; CDR3aa: CASSPEGASYEQYF